This T cell receptor (beta chain) was observed in a study of T cells in Graves' hyperthyroidism and ophthalmopathy. Whole-study results and caveats: Most thyroid clonotypes expanded above 0.001 appeared in blood too.

Germline loops: CDR1 SGHRS, CDR2 YFSETQ. The CDR3 consists of 14 residues. The V gene end was trimmed by 4 bases and the J gene end by 10 bases; junction bases not matched to a gene: 11. This clonotype was detected many times. Antigen: not known. The blood sample was taken at first hyperthyroidism diagnosis, before any ophthalmopathy symptoms. There were TCR beta CDR3 regions amplified from RNA transcripts. HTBI primers were used for first-round RT-PCR of the TCR CDR3. TCRdb used MiXCR to reprocess the multiplex PCR reads, holding one entry per CDR3 protein. The sample holds 130,000 or so distinct CDR3 sequences, 22% seen once.

The V call is TRBV5-1, the J call TRBJ2-1, with 7 bases fitting TRBD2. The source of this sequence is a woman aged 45-65 years with Graves' hyperthyroidism that later progressed to Graves' ophthalmopathy. Sequencing was carried out using blood. The CDR3: CASSTGTPGGEQFF. CDR3 nucleotides: TGCGCCAGCAGCACCGGGACTCCCGGGGGGGAGCAGTTCTTC.